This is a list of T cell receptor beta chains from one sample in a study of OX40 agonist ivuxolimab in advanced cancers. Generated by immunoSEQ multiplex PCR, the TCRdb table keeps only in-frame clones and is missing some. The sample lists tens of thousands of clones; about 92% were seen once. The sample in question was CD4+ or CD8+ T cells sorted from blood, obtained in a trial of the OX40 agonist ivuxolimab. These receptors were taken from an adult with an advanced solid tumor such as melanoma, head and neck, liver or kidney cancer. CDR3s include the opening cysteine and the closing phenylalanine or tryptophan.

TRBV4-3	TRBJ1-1	CASSQPDRGRTEAFF
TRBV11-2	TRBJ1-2	CASSLSSTKLGGYGYTF
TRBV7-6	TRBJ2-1	CASSLVRGGGNEQFF
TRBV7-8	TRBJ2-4	CASSFTLGTGFNIQYF
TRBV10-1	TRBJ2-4	CASSGQDRGLFFGKNIQYF
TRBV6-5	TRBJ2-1	CATGTGWGNEQFF
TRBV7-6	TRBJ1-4	CASSNRVDATNEKLFF
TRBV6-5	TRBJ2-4	CASSYSGSDIQYF
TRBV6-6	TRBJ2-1	CASREGLNNEQFF
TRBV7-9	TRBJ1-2	CASSVTGTGSHYGYTF
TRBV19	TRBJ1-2	CASRLQVQGIYGYTF
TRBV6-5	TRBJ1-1	CASSWGTGVTEAFF
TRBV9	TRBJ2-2	CASSVGLAGESWTGELFF
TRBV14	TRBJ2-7	CASSQRDTPYEQYF
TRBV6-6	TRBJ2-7	CASSYSTRDPWGEQYF
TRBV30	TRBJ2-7	CAWFRSPYEQYF
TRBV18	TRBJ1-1	CASSPENTEAFF
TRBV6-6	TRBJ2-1	CASGDPGNEQFF
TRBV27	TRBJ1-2	CASSFGGGEDYGYTF
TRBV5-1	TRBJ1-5	CASSPIRSLPQHF